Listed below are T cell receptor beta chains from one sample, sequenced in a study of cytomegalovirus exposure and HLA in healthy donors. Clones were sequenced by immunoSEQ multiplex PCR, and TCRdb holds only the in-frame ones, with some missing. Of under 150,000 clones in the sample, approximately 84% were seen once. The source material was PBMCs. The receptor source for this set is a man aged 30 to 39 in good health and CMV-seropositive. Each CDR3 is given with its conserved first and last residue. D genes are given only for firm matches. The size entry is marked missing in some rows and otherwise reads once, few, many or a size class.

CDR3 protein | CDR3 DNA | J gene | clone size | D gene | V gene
CASSGQMNTEAFF | TGTGCCAGCAGTGGACAGATGAACACTGAAGCTTTCTTT | TRBJ1-1 | NA | NA | TRBV6-1
CASSLGASGVNTQYF | TGCGCCAGCAGCTTGGGTGCTAGCGGGGTTAATACGCAGTATTTT | TRBJ2-3 | few | TRBD2 | TRBV5-1
CASSEGTGPYYEQYF | TGTGCCAGCAGTGAGGGGACAGGCCCCTATTACGAGCAGTACTTC | TRBJ2-7 | NA | TRBD1 | TRBV2
CASSPVQVPDNEQFF | TGCGCCAGCAGCCCTGTACAGGTCCCGGACAATGAGCAGTTCTTC | TRBJ2-1 | NA | NA | TRBV5-1
CASSSTLMNTEAFF | TGTGCCAGCAGTTCGACACTCATGAACACTGAAGCTTTCTTT | TRBJ1-1 | NA | NA | TRBV6-5
CASSPLRGQFNQPQHF | TGTGCCAGTAGTCCCCTTCGGGGACAGTTCAATCAACCCCAGCATTTT | TRBJ1-5 | once | TRBD1 | TRBV19
CASSFDNYEQYF | TGTGCCAGCAGCTTTGACAACTACGAGCAGTACTTC | TRBJ2-7 | NA | NA | TRBV5-4
CASRDRASTDTQYF | TGTGCCAGCCGGGACAGGGCAAGCACAGATACGCAGTATTTT | TRBJ2-3 | NA | TRBD1 | TRBV27
CASSPRGVAGSGEQYF | TGTGCCAGCTCACCGCGCGGGGTAGCGGGAAGTGGCGAGCAGTACTTC | TRBJ2-7 | once | TRBD2 | TRBV18
CSVERRNRDLIEQYF | TGCAGCGTTGAGCGTCGTAACAGGGATTTGATCGAGCAGTACTTC | TRBJ2-7 | NA | NA | TRBV29-1
CASSSPNRDEQFF | TGTGCCAGCAGCTCGCCAAACCGGGATGAGCAGTTCTTC | TRBJ2-1 | NA | NA | TRBV5-8
CASNYGVRTEAFF | TGTGCCAGCAACTACGGGGTGCGGACTGAAGCTTTCTTT | TRBJ1-1 | NA | NA | TRBV6-5
CASSGDSYEQYF | TGTGCCAGCAGCGGGGATTCCTACGAGCAGTACTTC | TRBJ2-7 | NA | NA | TRBV6-1
CASSFGRGDTEAFF | TGTGCCAGCAGCTTTGGTCGGGGTGACACTGAAGCTTTCTTT | TRBJ1-1 | few | NA | TRBV7-9
CASASGFQDSLLLTYGYTF | TGTGCCAGCGCTTCCGGATTCCAGGACAGCCTATTACTTACCTATGGCTACACCTTC | TRBJ1-2 | NA | NA | TRBV28
CASSPQGQSYEQYF | TGTGCCAGCAGCCCCCAGGGACAGTCCTACGAGCAGTACTTC | TRBJ2-7 | NA | TRBD1 | TRBV13
CASSNPPGVYNEQFF | TGTGCCAGTAGCAACCCCCCAGGGGTTTACAATGAGCAGTTCTTC | TRBJ2-1 | NA | NA | TRBV19
CASILQGGTGELFF | TGTGCCAGCATACTCCAGGGGGGCACCGGGGAGCTGTTTTTT | TRBJ2-2 | NA | NA | TRBV7-9
CASSPRHKKTGPLMNTEAFF | TGTGCCAGCAGCCCCAGACATAAAAAGACAGGGCCACTCATGAACACTGAAGCTTTCTTT | TRBJ1-1 | NA | TRBD1 | TRBV11-3
CATLPGTGGVQPQHF | TGTGCCACCTTGCCGGGGACAGGGGGAGTTCAGCCCCAGCATTTT | TRBJ1-5 | NA | TRBD1 | TRBV28
CATSRDWGLWGELFF | TGTGCCACCAGCAGAGATTGGGGACTGTGGGGGGAGCTGTTTTTT | TRBJ2-2 | once | NA | TRBV15
CASSLSGGLETQYF | TGTGCCAGCAGCTTGTCAGGGGGCCTGGAGACCCAGTACTTC | TRBJ2-5 | NA | TRBD1 | TRBV5-4
CASSPGTAGNTIYF | TGTGCCAGCTCACCAGGGACAGCTGGAAACACCATATATTTT | TRBJ1-3 | NA | TRBD1 | TRBV18
CASSSSGSEQFF | TGTGCCAGCAGCTCCTCGGGGTCTGAGCAGTTCTTC | TRBJ2-1 | NA | NA | TRBV7-8
CASSPTGDKETQYF | TGTGCCAGCAGTCCAACAGGGGACAAAGAGACCCAGTACTTC | TRBJ2-5 | NA | TRBD1 | TRBV6-6
CASSLAGPGEDTQYF | TGTGCCAGCAGCTTGGCGGGGCCAGGGGAAGATACGCAGTATTTT | TRBJ2-3 | once | NA | TRBV5-4
CASSSGGEQYF | TGCGCCAGCTCTTCGGGGGGGGAGCAGTACTTC | TRBJ2-7 | NA | TRBD2 | TRBV10-2
CASSTGTGGSDIQYF | TGTGCCAGCAGTACCGGGACAGGGGGTTCGGACATTCAGTACTTC | TRBJ2-4 | NA | TRBD1 | TRBV27
CASSQDTGQNEKLFF | TGCGCCAGCAGCCAAGATACGGGACAGAATGAAAAACTGTTTTTT | TRBJ1-4 | NA | TRBD1 | TRBV4-1
CASSTYQPQHF | TGTGCCAGCAGTACTTATCAGCCCCAGCATTTT | TRBJ1-5 | NA | NA | TRBV28
CASSGISSYNSPLHF | TGTGCCAGCAGCGGAATTAGCTCCTATAATTCACCCCTCCACTTT | TRBJ1-6 | NA | NA | TRBV9
CASTSRGAGGPDGELFF | TGTGCCAGCACTAGCCGGGGAGCGGGAGGGCCAGACGGGGAGCTGTTTTTT | TRBJ2-2 | NA | TRBD2 | TRBV7-2
CASSSRDSSYNEQFF | TGTGCCAGCAGTTCCCGGGACAGTTCCTACAATGAGCAGTTCTTC | TRBJ2-1 | NA | TRBD1 | TRBV7-6
CASSVVSGNNEQFF | TGTGCCAGCAGCGTAGTGTCAGGGAACAATGAGCAGTTCTTC | TRBJ2-1 | NA | NA | TRBV9
CASSLVNSDGDTQYF | TGTGCCAGCAGTTTAGTAAACTCTGACGGGGATACGCAGTATTTT | TRBJ2-3 | NA | NA | TRBV27
CASTLGTGAGGELFF | TGCGCCAGCACCCTTGGGACAGGGGCGGGCGGGGAGCTGTTTTTT | TRBJ2-2 | once | TRBD1 | TRBV5-1
CASSLRYTEAFF | TGTGCCAGCAGCTTGCGGTACACTGAAGCTTTCTTT | TRBJ1-1 | few | NA | TRBV5-4
CASGLGETGGYGYTF | TGTGCCAGCGGCTTAGGGGAAACAGGGGGCTATGGCTACACCTTC | TRBJ1-2 | NA | TRBD1 | TRBV7-9
CATSREAQSDTQYF | TGTGCCACCAGCAGAGAGGCCCAGTCGGATACGCAGTATTTT | TRBJ2-3 | NA | NA | TRBV15
CATLGQVNTEAFF | TGTGCCACCCTTGGGCAGGTAAACACTGAAGCTTTCTTT | TRBJ1-1 | few | NA | TRBV19
CASIPTVGVNTEAFF | TGTGCCAGCATCCCCACCGTGGGCGTGAACACTGAAGCTTTCTTT | TRBJ1-1 | once | NA | TRBV7-9
CASRDQAQGKSETQYF | TGCGCCAGCAGGGATCAGGCTCAGGGGAAGTCGGAGACCCAGTACTTC | TRBJ2-5 | once | NA | TRBV5-1
CASSLGSAAGYGYTF | TGTGCCAGCAGTTTAGGTTCCGCAGCGGGATATGGCTACACCTTC | TRBJ1-2 | NA | NA | TRBV28
CASSLGAVNQPQHF | TGTGCCAGCAGCTTAGGGGCAGTCAATCAGCCCCAGCATTTT | TRBJ1-5 | NA | NA | TRBV7-2